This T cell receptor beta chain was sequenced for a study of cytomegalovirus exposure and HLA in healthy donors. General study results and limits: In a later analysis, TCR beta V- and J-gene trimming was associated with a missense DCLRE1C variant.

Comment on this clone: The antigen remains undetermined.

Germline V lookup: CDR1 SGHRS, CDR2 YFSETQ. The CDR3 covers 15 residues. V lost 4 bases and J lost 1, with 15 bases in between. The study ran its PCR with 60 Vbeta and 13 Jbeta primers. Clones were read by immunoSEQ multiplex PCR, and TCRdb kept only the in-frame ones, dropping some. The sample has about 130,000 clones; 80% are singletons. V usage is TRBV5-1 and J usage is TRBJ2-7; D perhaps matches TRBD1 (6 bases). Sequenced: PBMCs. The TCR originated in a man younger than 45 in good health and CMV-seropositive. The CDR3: CASSPNGDTSYEQYF. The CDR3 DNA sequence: TGCGCCAGCAGCCCCAACGGGGACACTTCCTACGAGCAGTACTTC.